This T cell receptor beta chain was recorded in a study of blood T cell repertoires in COVID-19 (dated by TCRdb to between 2020 and 2021). With regard to the full study: Collaborator samples came from the United States, Italy and Spain and covered acute and convalescent phases of COVID-19. The prospective study material was composed of cDNA or gDNA derived from T cells, B-cell-depleted T cells, or PBMCs. The dataset comprised deeply sampled blood TCRbeta repertoires from subjects exposed to, actively infected with, or recovered from COVID-19. The repertoires were released in a freely available public database meant as a resource for research on the immune response to SARS-CoV-2. The samples were drawn from the first 160 participants of the ongoing ImmuneRACE study and from 1,254 subjects provided by 6 global collaborators. Nearly every sample came with metadata listing a de-identified subject ID, COVID-19 status, age in years and sex. Where available, HLA class I and class II types were obtained from metadata supplied by the sample provider rather than from assay-based typing. Study-wide conclusions, independent of this receptor: Clinical and demographic metadata were provided uncurated, with the amount varying by source and participant.

Whole blood was collected in K2EDTA tubes by collaborating institutions according to the institutions' own protocols. For TCRbeta analysis, collaborators shipped samples as frozen whole blood, isolated PBMCs, or DNA extracted from either of those sample types. To note about this clone: The antigen it binds to is not known. No base quality information exists; no much larger clone differs at one position.

From the cysteine through the phenylalanine, the CDR3 covers 15 amino acids. The kept DNA is CDR3 alone, 45 bases in frame from the first base. Reading the germline V gene gives CDR1 LGHNT and CDR2 FRNRAP. The junction carries 14 bases between V and J, which are trimmed by 0 bases and 6 bases respectively. The immunoSEQ Assay, a bias-controlled multiplex PCR, was used to amplify TCRbeta CDR3 regions from genomic DNA. Under the source paper's analysis protocol: The number of nucleated cells in each sample was estimated from the amplification of reference gene primers within the assay. Sequence reads were collapsed and filtered to measure the absolute abundance of every unique TCRbeta CDR3 rearrangement. For each sample, productive Simpson clonality was calculated as the square root of Simpson's diversity index across productive rearrangements. As stored in TCRdb, this immuneACCESS dataset retains in-frame rearrangements with V and J assigned. A fraction of the clones does not appear; measured against another copy, unresolved V genes explain less than half of the discrepancy, and the remainder lacks a known reason. V, J and clone size reflect that table, while D and trimming were determined from the DNA. The sample includes roughly 120,000 clones, with 70% to 85% observed a single time. Approximately 12% of the sample comes from the top ten.

Sequencing was carried out using peripheral blood. This sequence originates from a woman aged 55-69 years with acute or convalescent COVID-19. The chain couples TRBV12-5 to TRBJ1-2, and the D gene may be TRBD1, 6 bases matching. The DNA is as follows: TGTGCTAGTGGTTTGGTATATCGGACAGCTAATGGCTACACCTTC. Its protein reads: CASGLVYRTANGYTF.